These 4 T cell receptor beta chains were all obtained from the same sample, sequenced in a study of shared clonotypes between healthy human individuals. The protocol was immunoSEQ multiplex PCR, while the TCRdb copy is restricted to in-frame clones and leaves out a portion. The sample has about 1 million clones, 75% seen once. Sequencing input: memory CD4+ T cells sorted from blood. Sample subset: CD45RA-negative fraction. These receptors all come from a man aged 18-30 years in good health.

The sample holds a few counts of this clone. The rearrangement uses TRBV4-1 and TRBJ1-1; D not certain. Trimming stripped 2 bases from V and 1 base from J, with 8 bases between. CDR1 and CDR2 from the germline V gene are MGHRA and YSYEKL. The CDR3 runs 14 residues. The CDR3 DNA follows: TGCGCCAGCAGCCAAATGGTCGGGAACACTGAAGCTTTCTTT. It translates to CASSQMVGNTEAFF.

The chain combines TRBV18 with TRBJ1-2; a possible D gene is TRBD1 (6 bases). Trimming pared 5 bases from V and 2 bases from J, leaving 9 bases between. The CDR3 covers 13 residues. From germline, CDR1 is KGHSH and CDR2 LQKENI. The CDR3 loop reads CASSSQGNYGYTF. The CDR3 DNA is TGTGCCAGCTCAAGCCAGGGGAACTATGGCTACACCTTC.

This clone was detected only once. Other DNA variants within this sample encode the same CDR3. The gene calls are TRBV6-5 and TRBJ1-4; the D gene is possibly TRBD1 (5 bases). The ends were cut back, 0 bases at V and 8 bases at J, with 13 bases in the middle. Looked up from germline, CDR1 is MNHEY and CDR2 is SVGAGI. There are 15 residues in the CDR3. In DNA, the CDR3 is TGTGCCAGCAGTTACTCGGGGCAGGGAGGAGAAAAACTGTTTTTT. This gives the protein CASSYSGQGGEKLFF.

The genes are TRBV6-1 and TRBJ1-1; D unclear. The germline V gene encodes CDR1 MNHNS and CDR2 SASEGT. The CDR3 contains 15 residues. Trimming took off 0 bases at V and 1 base at J, with 9 bases between the two ends. The CDR3 coding sequence is TGTGCCAGCAGTGAAGCCCCCCGTCAGAACACTGAAGCTTTCTTT. It is translated as CASSEAPRQNTEAFF.